This T cell receptor beta chain appears in the sequencing data of a study of cytomegalovirus exposure and HLA in healthy donors. This clone was picked up a small number of times. The CDR3 consists of 15 residues. Trimming removed 7 bases from V and 5 bases from J, with 20 bases in between. Germline CDR1 reads SNHLY; CDR2 reads FYNNEI. PCR involved 60 Vbeta and 13 Jbeta primers. Assay used: immunoSEQ multiplex PCR; TCRdb lists only in-frame clones, some missing. Among roughly 250,000 clones listed, more than 55% were seen once. What was sequenced was PBMCs. The chain links TRBV2 to TRBJ1-2; D might be TRBD1 (6 bases). This receptor was taken from a female donor in good health and CMV-seronegative. The CDR3 is CASTRLRQVRYGYTF. In DNA, the CDR3 is TGTGCCAGCACCCGACTAAGACAGGTCAGGTATGGCTACACCTTC.